This T cell receptor beta chain was recovered during a study of molecular identifiers for immune sequencing clone quantification (dated by TCRdb to between 2018 and 2020). At the level of the whole study: In a replicate experiment, RNA from roughly 20,000 or 100,000 naive CD8 T cells was split into five aliquots, four of which were sequenced. This methods study used CD8 T cells to benchmark TCR RNA copy counting and molecular-identifier clustering-based TCR repertoire sequencing (MIDCIRS). Study-wide findings and limitations: The naive libraries included spiked-in Jurkat TCR RNA (around nine copies' worth), and this Jurkat TCR RNA is not part of the donor repertoire. Spiked-in Jurkat TCR RNA equal to a single cell's worth was reported to be detectable even within 1,100,000 naive CD8 T cells. The sizes of highly expanded clones could end up underestimated when identical TCR molecules share a barcode. Approximately 3.3 recovered TCR RNA copies per cell were obtained by modeling, versus around 9.8 by digital PCR, implying a capture efficiency of roughly 32%. Clones above 20 RNA copies held over 98% of molecules in CMV-specific effector cells but under 1% in naive cells. Without barcode sub-clustering, chimeric consensus sequences inflated TCR diversity; chimeras reached as high as 47%.

Looking up the germline V gene yields CDR1 SGHRS and CDR2 YFSETQ. The CDR3, from cysteine to phenylalanine, totals 15 residues. Only CDR3 DNA is held: 45 bases, read in frame from base 1. On this clonotype itself: What this receptor recognizes is not known. An end of the junction does not agree with germline; a read error may underlie this.

Naive CD8 T cell libraries were made from 20,000 to 1,000,000 sorted cells using 10%, 30% or 50% of purified RNA. On a BD FACSAria II, naive CD8 T cells were FACS-sorted as CD8+CD4-CCR7+CD45RA+ and collected into RLT Plus buffer. Detection sensitivity was tested by spiking Jurkat RNA equal to roughly nine TCR copies' worth into samples containing 20,000-1,000,000 naive CD8 T cells. CD8 T cells were enriched using RosetteSep CD8+ T Cell Enrichment Cocktail and Ficoll-Paque, and the enriched cells then underwent ACK red cell lysis. Library creation used PCR. The listed sequencing device is NextSeq 500. Bulk TCR libraries were generated as previously described, with the TCR primers listed in Table S5 used. Total RNA was purified with the Qiagen AllPrep DNA/RNA kit. Reads from multiple sequencing runs of the same library were pooled before analysis. In the source study's methods: Reads were retained only if their TCR constant sequence matched exactly, and those retained reads were trimmed to 150 nt and grouped according to their 12-nt molecular barcodes. Reads in each barcode group were sub-clustered using a 15% Levenshtein threshold, and a quality-weighted consensus sequence was built for each RNA molecule. Non-functional sequences were filtered out, along with any lower-count sequence sitting one edit away from another sequence. Based on a fit of two negative binomial distributions, barcode sub-clusters having less than 20% of the maximum read count were discarded. TCRdb reprocessing: public reads trimmed at Q25 with fastp, clones called with MiXCR, in-frame beta chains kept. Rows matching on CDR3 protein sequence are summarized as one entry with the most common DNA and genes. The V and J calls follow TCRdb's processing rather than the paper's. This sample comprises around 470,000 distinct CDR3 sequences, about 25% of them detected only once. The top ten hold around 0.78% of the sample.

This clonotype originated in a human donor in good health. Some libraries in this study had Jurkat cell RNA spiked in. In this chain, TRBV5-1 is recombined with TRBJ2-7; 7 matching bases give a weak D call of TRBD2. The sequenced sample was naive CD8+ T cells from blood, with Jurkat cell RNA spiked in. What this sample's cell subset or site label stands for: FACS-sorted CD8+CD4-CCR7+CD45RA+ naive T cells. The CDR3 corresponds to CTSSSDAAGAYEQYF. The DNA sequence is TGCACCAGCAGCTCGGACGCCGCGGGGGCGTACGAGCAGTACTTC.